This TCR beta chain was retrieved from a study of metastatic and nonmetastatic thyroid tumors. Study at large: The authors compared repertoires across blood and tumor or nodule tissue from malignant and benign thyroid patients. Points from the study as a whole: Malignant thyroid tumors reportedly exceeded benign nodules significantly in TCR beta diversity, with the difference appearing in blood and tumor.

All patients reached thyroid surgery having received no treatment beforehand. Germline assignment: CDR1 SEHNR and CDR2 FQNEAQ (reference sequence). This CDR3 region has 12 residues. Original methodology: Clinicopathological groups differed in CDR3, with these differences serving to build a distant-metastasis classifier for papillary thyroid cancer. TCRdb re-called the PCR reads via MiXCR. What appears here as the V and J calls and clone size reflects TCRdb's work, not the paper's. The sample has about 38,000 clones; roughly 26% are singletons. With regard to this clone: Its antigen remains unidentified. This may come from a read error, since a much larger clone is one base off.

This TCR came from a female donor with papillary thyroid cancer or a benign thyroid nodule (not recorded which). Some clones in this sample may be carry-over from other donors' samples. Sequencing was carried out using blood. This rearrangement joins TRBV7-9 to TRBJ1-1; D uncertain. The CDR3 nucleotides are TGTGCCGGCAGCTTAGAGTTAGGGGAAGCTTTCTTT. It encodes CAGSLELGEAFF.